Below, 15 T cell receptor beta chains from the same sample are listed, as sequenced in a study of blood T cell repertoires in COVID-19. The table came from immunoSEQ multiplex PCR; TCRdb's copy has only in-frame clones and leaves some out. The table records roughly 60,000 clones, just under 85% of them present only once. The specimen was peripheral blood. These receptors all stem from a man aged 60 to 69 with acute or convalescent COVID-19.

The rearrangement links TRBV5-1 to TRBJ2-7; TRBD1 matches at 9 bases. CDR1 SGHRS and CDR2 YFSETQ come from the germline V gene. J lost 4 bases, V lost 1 base, and 6 bases had no gene match. This CDR3 has 15 residues. The CDR3 DNA follows: TGCGCCAGCAGCTTGTGGACAGGGGCTGGATACGAGCAGTACTTC. This encodes CASSLWTGAGYEQYF.

The J gene is TRBJ2-1, the V gene TRBV5-1; TRBD1 matches at 7 bases. The CDR3 runs to 12 residues. V trimming: 4 bases; J trimming: 9 bases; junction bases outside the gene matches: 4. Per germline, CDR1 SGHRS and CDR2 YFSETQ. This CDR3 reads CASSTQGVEQFF. The CDR3 DNA is TGCGCCAGCAGCACCCAGGGGGTTGAGCAGTTCTTC.

The rearrangement joins TRBV7-9 to TRBJ1-2, with 9 bases matching TRBD1. The CDR3 totals 14 residues. In germline, CDR1 is SEHNR, CDR2 FQNEAQ (reference sequence). The V gene end was trimmed by 4 bases and the J gene end by 4 bases; junction bases not matched to a gene: 4. The CDR3 bases are TGTGCCAGCAGCTCGGGACAGGGAATCTATGGCTACACCTTC. Translated, it gives CASSSGQGIYGYTF.

This clone has just a few counts. The chain has TRBV29-1 and TRBJ2-7; 8 bases agree with TRBD1. There are 14 residues in the CDR3. The V gene end was trimmed by 7 bases and the J gene end by 4 bases; junction bases not matched to a gene: 12. Germline CDR1 and CDR2: SQVTM and ANQGSEA. Here the CDR3 DNA reads TGCAGCGGAGACAGGGGAAAAGAATTATACGAGCAGTACTTC. It yields the protein CSGDRGKELYEQYF.

In its sample, this clone was seen once. In DNA, the CDR3 is TGTGCCAGCTCATTACAGGGTGGAACTGAAGCTTTCTTT. Translation: CASSLQGGTEAFF. The chain joins TRBV18 to TRBJ1-1; weak D call: TRBD1 (6 bases). The germline V and J ends were trimmed by 5 bases and 5 bases, with 12 bases remaining between them. In germline, CDR1 is KGHSH, CDR2 LQKENI. The CDR3 loop spans 13 amino acids.

The count of this clone is one. The V and J genes are TRBV6-6 and TRBJ2-7, with D possibly being TRBD2 (6 bases). Trimming cost V 6 bases and J 0 bases, with 9 bases left between them. Looked up from germline, CDR1 is MNHNY and CDR2 is SVGAGI (reference sequence). This CDR3 region has 13 residues. The CDR3 sequence: CASRADYSYEQYF. CDR3 nucleotide sequence: TGTGCCAGCAGGGCGGACTACTCCTACGAGCAGTACTTC.

V usage is TRBV12-3 or TRBV12-4 and J usage is TRBJ1-6, with D hard to call. This CDR3 spans 13 amino acids. The V gene lost 6 bases and the J gene lost 7 bases, with 10 bases spanning the gap. CDR3: CASRRGPNSPLHF. The CDR3 DNA sequence: TGTGCCAGCAGGAGAGGGCCCAATTCACCCCTCCACTTT.

The chain links TRBV5-4 to TRBJ1-2; 7 bases are shared with TRBD1. The CDR3 is made up of 14 amino acids. J lost 4 bases, V lost 4 bases, and 7 bases had no gene match. The V gene's germline CDR1 is SGHNT and CDR2 YYREEE (reference sequence). Here the CDR3 reads CASSQIDRVYGYTF. The CDR3 bases are TGTGCCAGCAGCCAGATAGACAGGGTCTATGGCTACACCTTC. Using reference TRBV5-4 and TRBJ1-2 for the parts outside the CDR3, the full variable domain is ETGVTQSPTHLIKTRGQQVTLRCSSQSGHNTVSWYQQALGQGPQFIFQYYREEENGRGNFPPRFSGLQFPNYSSELNVNALELDDSALYLCASSQIDRVYGYTFGSGTRLTVV.

The V and J genes are TRBV11-2 and TRBJ1-1; D unclear. The germline V and J ends were trimmed by 4 bases and 1 base, with 7 bases remaining between them. Germline V gene sequence: CDR1 SGHAT, CDR2 FQNNGV. The CDR3 is made up of 13 amino acids. Here the CDR3 reads CASSWSGNTEAFF. CDR3 coding DNA: TGTGCCAGCAGCTGGTCGGGGAACACTGAAGCTTTCTTT.

The rearrangement uses TRBV5-1 and TRBJ1-3; 9 nucleotides agree with TRBD1. With 4 bases clipped from V and 3 bases from J, the junction kept 5 bases outside the gene matches. Germline V CDR1 and CDR2: SGHRS, YFSETQ. The CDR3 runs 15 residues. CDR3: CASSGGQGLGNTIYF. The CDR3 DNA reads TGCGCCAGCAGCGGGGGACAGGGTCTTGGAAACACCATATATTTT. The variable domain in full, with the rest retrieved from reference TRBV5-1 and TRBJ1-3, is KAGVTQTPRYLIKTRGQQVTLSCSPISGHRSVSWYQQTPGQGLQFLFEYFSETQRNKGNFPGRFSGRQFSNSRSEMNVSTLELGDSALYLCASSGGQGLGNTIYFGEGSWLTVV.

This chain links TRBV6-5 with TRBJ1-2; possible D gene TRBD1, 5 bases. Germline V gene lookup returns CDR1 MNHEY and CDR2 SVGAGI. The CDR3 consists of 15 residues. The V end lost 5 bases, the J end lost 4 bases, and 17 bases lay between the germline ends. In DNA form, the CDR3 reads TGTGCCAGCAGTCTGGGGCCCCCCGGCCTCTATGGCTACACCTTC. This sequence encodes CASSLGPPGLYGYTF.

The chain carries TRBV20-1 and TRBJ2-1, with D hard to call. The CDR3 extends over 11 amino acids. The germline V and J ends were trimmed by 3 bases and 7 bases, with 7 bases remaining between them. Germline CDR1 is DFQATT and CDR2 is SNEGSKA (reference sequence). CDR3 region: CSASDRNEQFF. Here the CDR3 DNA reads TGCAGTGCTAGTGACCGGAATGAGCAGTTCTTC.

The chain uses TRBV5-1 and TRBJ1-5; 7 bases align to TRBD1. Germline loops: CDR1 SGHRS, CDR2 YFSETQ. This CDR3 contains 15 residues. After removal of 0 bases from V and 6 bases from J, the junction contained 6 bases not matched to a gene. The CDR3 DNA reads TGCGCCAGCAGCTTGGAGGGGGCAGAAGGTCAGCCCCAGCATTTT. Translating gives CASSLEGAEGQPQHF.

V gene TRBV30 combines with J gene TRBJ2-3; 8 nucleotides line up with TRBD2. After removal of 5 bases from V and 4 bases from J, the junction contained 8 bases not matched to a gene. This CDR3 region has 14 residues. Germline CDR1 is GTSNPN and CDR2 is SVGIG (reference sequence). CDR3 bases: TGTGCCTGGTCCACGGGGGGGGCGGCAGATACGCAGTATTTT. It specifies CAWSTGGAADTQYF.

The V and J genes are TRBV20-1 and TRBJ1-6, with D perhaps TRBD1 (5 bases). V shed 6 bases and J shed 7 bases, with 7 bases lying between them. Germline assignment: CDR1 DFQATT and CDR2 SNEGSKA (reference sequence). This CDR3 has 11 residues. The CDR3 DNA is TGCAGTGCCCGGGGGAATTCACCCCTCCACTTT. It codes for CSARGNSPLHF.